These 27 T cell receptor beta chains came from one sample sequenced in a study of CD4+ T cells in melanoma. TCRdb keeps only in-frame clones here, not all; method: immunoSEQ multiplex PCR. The sample contains fewer than 150,000 clones, 80% to 95% of which appear only once. All receptors come from a human donor with melanoma.

The chain is built from TRBV18 and TRBJ2-7; TRBD2 aligns across 7 bases. Per the germline V gene, CDR1 is KGHSH and CDR2 is LQKENI. The CDR3 length is 14 residues. J was trimmed by 3 bases and V by 2 bases; bases with no gene match: 4. CDR3 in amino acids: CASSPSSGVYEQYF. CDR3 nucleotide sequence: TGTGCCAGCTCACCATCAAGCGGGGTCTACGAGCAGTACTTC. Complete variable domain (other parts from reference TRBV18 and TRBJ2-7): NAGVMQNPRHLVRRRGQEARLRCSPMKGHSHVYWYRQLPEEGLKFMVYLQKENIIDESGMPKERFSAEFPKEGPSILRIQQVVRGDSAAYFCASSPSSGVYEQYFGPGTRLTVT.

The chain combines TRBV11-2 with TRBJ2-3; TRBD1 might be the D (5 bases). This CDR3 region has 15 residues. The germline CDR1 and CDR2 sequences are SGHAT and FQNNGV. V dropped 0 bases and J dropped 6 bases, with 13 bases sitting between them. DNA for the CDR3: TGTGCCAGCAGCTTAGACCTACAGGCAATGGATACGCAGTATTTT. It is translated as CASSLDLQAMDTQYF.

The chain recombines TRBV6-5 with TRBJ2-5; 10 nucleotides align to TRBD2. J lost 4 bases, V lost 6 bases, and 5 bases had no gene match. This CDR3 has 14 amino acids. Germline CDR1 MNHEY, CDR2 SVGAGI. CDR3 amino acids: CASRIAGGIETQYF. The CDR3 DNA sequence: TGTGCCAGCAGAATAGCGGGGGGTATAGAGACCCAGTACTTC.

The chain uses TRBV18 and TRBJ1-2; maybe TRBD1 (5 bases). This CDR3 is 17 amino acids long. Trimming removed 3 bases at V and 6 bases at J, with 23 bases between. Germline V gene lookup returns CDR1 KGHSH and CDR2 LQKENI. CDR3 DNA sequence: TGTGCCAGCTCACCTCAGAGGGGCTCGGGGTCTTATGATGGCTACACCTTC. This encodes CASSPQRGSGSYDGYTF. The entire variable domain, with the rest obtained from reference TRBV18 and TRBJ1-2, is as follows: NAGVMQNPRHLVRRRGQEARLRCSPMKGHSHVYWYRQLPEEGLKFMVYLQKENIIDESGMPKERFSAEFPKEGPSILRIQQVVRGDSAAYFCASSPQRGSGSYDGYTFGSGTRLTVV.

The chain carries TRBV9 and TRBJ2-1, with D possibly matching TRBD1 (6 bases). V gave up 0 bases and J gave up 0 bases, with 10 bases separating them. The germline gives CDR1 SGDLS, CDR2 YYNGEE. This CDR3 has 16 amino acids. The CDR3 DNA follows: TGTGCCAGCAGCGTAGGGGGGCCCTACTCCTACAATGAGCAGTTCTTC. This encodes CASSVGGPYSYNEQFF. Complete variable domain (other parts from reference TRBV9 and TRBJ2-1): DSGVTQTPKHLITATGQRVTLRCSPRSGDLSVYWYQQSLDQGLQFLIQYYNGEERAKGNILERFSAQQFPDLHSELNLSSLELGDSALYFCASSVGGPYSYNEQFFGPGTRLTVL.

The V call is TRBV11-2, the J call TRBJ2-7, with unresolved D. CDR1 is SGHAT and CDR2 is FQNNGV in the germline V gene. The CDR3 runs to 14 residues. The V end lost 1 base, the J end lost 7 bases, and 14 bases lay between the germline ends. The CDR3 bases are TGTGCCAGCAGCTTAGCGGCAGGCCGGCGAGAGCAGTACTTC. Translation gives CASSLAAGRREQYF. Filled out from reference TRBV11-2 and TRBJ2-7, the complete variable domain reads EAGVAQSPRYKIIEKRQSVAFWCNPISGHATLYWYQQILGQGPKLLIQFQNNGVVDDSQLPKDRFSAERLKGVDSTLKIQPAKLEDSAVYLCASSLAAGRREQYFGPGTRLTVT.

V and J are TRBV6-1 and TRBJ1-2; possibly TRBD1 for D (6 bases). V was pared by 7 bases and J by 6 bases, with 12 bases between. The CDR3 has 12 amino acids. Looked up from germline, CDR1 is MNHNS and CDR2 is SASEGT. The CDR3 region has the DNA TGTGCCAGCACTCGGGGGGCAAATGGCTACACCTTC. Translated: CASTRGANGYTF.

This sequence joins TRBV29-1 and TRBJ2-1, with 10 nucleotides matching TRBD2. Germline CDR1 is SQVTM and CDR2 is ANQGSEA. The CDR3 is 14 residues long. V shed 7 bases and J 8 bases; nucleotides not matched to a gene: 11. The CDR3: CSAYGAGGVDEQFF. For the CDR3, the DNA is TGCAGCGCCTACGGAGCGGGGGGGGTTGATGAGCAGTTCTTC.

This chain connects TRBV2 to TRBJ2-5; D is possibly TRBD1 (6 bases). This CDR3 is 13 amino acids long. The germline V gene has CDR1 SNHLY and CDR2 FYNNEI. V gave up 3 bases and J gave up 6 bases, with 11 bases separating them. The CDR3 protein is CASSEGALKTQYF. The CDR3 nucleotides are TGTGCCAGCAGTGAGGGGGCCCTTAAGACCCAGTACTTC.

The rearrangement links TRBV10-3 to TRBJ2-5, with 7 bases that match TRBD2. Per germline, CDR1 ENHRY and CDR2 SYGVKD. The CDR3 runs to 15 residues. V shed 8 bases and J 1 base; nucleotides not matched to a gene: 10. As DNA, the CDR3 is TGTGCCATCGCAAGACAAGCGGGGTCCCAAGAGACCCAGTACTTC. It specifies CAIARQAGSQETQYF.

The genes are TRBV6-1 and TRBJ2-2; 7 nucleotides align to TRBD1. This CDR3 comprises 16 residues. Looked up from germline, CDR1 is MNHNS and CDR2 is SASEGT. The V and J ends lost 4 bases and 4 bases, in that order; junction bases with no gene match: 9. The chain's CDR3 is CASSALRDRTTGELFF. The CDR3 nucleotides are TGTGCCAGCAGTGCCCTCCGGGACAGAACCACCGGGGAGCTGTTTTTT.

CDR3 region: CASSFRRGEAFF. As DNA, the CDR3 is TGTGCCAGCAGCTTCCGGAGGGGTGAAGCTTTCTTT. This rearrangement joins TRBV7-8 to TRBJ1-1, with D tentatively TRBD1 (5 bases). Germline values: CDR1 SGHVS, CDR2 FQNEAQ. With 3 bases removed from V and 7 bases from J, the gap between germline ends came to 9 bases. There are 12 residues in the CDR3.

The chain links TRBV19 to TRBJ1-4; a weak D match, TRBD1 (5 bases). This CDR3 is 16 amino acids long. Germline V gene data show CDR1 as LNHDA and CDR2 as SQIVND (reference sequence). Deletions cut 7 bases from V and 7 bases from J, with 22 bases between. CDR3 DNA: TGTGCCAGTATCGATGGGAGAGGGGCGACGGGTGAAAAACTGTTTTTT. Its protein is CASIDGRGATGEKLFF.

The V gene is TRBV5-6, the J gene TRBJ2-5; D is uncertain. V was trimmed by 0 bases and J by 1 base, leaving 7 bases between them. CDR1 SGHDT and CDR2 YYEEEE come from the germline V gene. The CDR3 has 14 residues. CDR3 coding DNA: TGTGCCAGCAGCTTGGGTACTTTCCAAGAGACCCAGTACTTC. It encodes CASSLGTFQETQYF.

The chain links TRBV18 to TRBJ2-3, with D perhaps assigned TRBD1 or TRBD2 (5 bases each). V was cut by 6 bases and J by 6 bases, with 19 bases left in between. Germline loops: CDR1 KGHSH, CDR2 LQKENI. The CDR3 has 15 amino acids. CDR3 in DNA: TGTGCCAGCTCGCGAGGGGCCCTGGAAGGGGATACGCAGTATTTT. It yields the protein CASSRGALEGDTQYF.

This clone was counted a few times. This chain connects TRBV30 to TRBJ2-3; 7 nucleotides match TRBD1. There are 15 residues in the CDR3. Germline V gene lookup returns CDR1 GTSNPN and CDR2 SVGIG (reference sequence). V trimming: 8 bases; J trimming: 0 bases; junction bases outside the gene matches: 11. The CDR3 is CAINRGGLSTDTQYF. In nucleotides, the CDR3 is TGTGCCATAAACAGGGGTGGGTTGAGCACAGATACGCAGTATTTT.

The chain is built from TRBV19 and TRBJ1-2; perhaps TRBD1 as D (5 bases). The CDR3 has 14 residues. Germline V gene data show CDR1 as LNHDA and CDR2 as SQIVND (reference sequence). V was cut by 5 bases and J by 8 bases, with 18 bases left in between. This CDR3 reads CASSAQTALMGYTF. DNA for the CDR3: TGTGCCAGTAGTGCCCAGACAGCATTAATGGGCTACACCTTC.

The chain employs TRBV5-6 and TRBJ2-7; no clear D gene. The V gene's germline CDR1 is SGHDT and CDR2 YYEEEE. The CDR3 extends over 12 amino acids. Trimming stripped 1 base from V and 5 bases from J, with 7 bases between. As DNA, the CDR3 is TGTGCCAGCAGCTTGTCGAACCACGAGCAGTACTTC. Translation: CASSLSNHEQYF. Complete variable domain (other parts from reference TRBV5-6 and TRBJ2-7): DAGVTQSPTHLIKTRGQQVTLRCSPKSGHDTVSWYQQALGQGPQFIFQYYEEEERQRGNFPDRFSGHQFPNYSSELNVNALLLGDSALYLCASSLSNHEQYFGPGTRLTVT.

The genes are TRBV6-6 and TRBJ1-5; D call uncertain. The CDR3 has 14 amino acids. Germline-derived CDR1 and CDR2 are MNHNY and SVGAGI (reference sequence). V was shortened by 1 base and J by 1 base, with 5 bases between the two germline ends. CDR3: CASSYLSSNQPQHF. CDR3 nucleotides: TGTGCCAGCAGTTACTTAAGCAGCAATCAGCCCCAGCATTTT.

The CDR3 bases are TGTGCCAGCAGTTACTCCGGACAGGGTGAAGCTTTCTTT. Translating it yields CASSYSGQGEAFF. The rearrangement joins TRBV6-5 to TRBJ1-1; 8 positions match TRBD1. The germline V gene encodes CDR1 MNHEY and CDR2 SVGAGI. The CDR3 is made up of 13 amino acids. V trimming: 0 bases; J trimming: 7 bases; junction bases outside the gene matches: 1.

The chain links TRBV7-9 to TRBJ2-3; D is possibly TRBD1 or TRBD2 (5 bases each). The germline gives CDR1 SEHNR, CDR2 FQNEAQ (reference sequence). V lost 1 base to trimming and J lost 1 base, with 12 bases between them. This CDR3 is 16 amino acids long. The CDR3 spells CASSLGGGGGTDTQYF. In nucleotides, the CDR3 is TGTGCCAGCAGCTTAGGGGGTGGGGGAGGCACAGATACGCAGTATTTT.

The chain carries TRBV30 and TRBJ1-1; D is perhaps TRBD1 (5 bases). This CDR3 spans 14 amino acids. The germline V gene has CDR1 GTSNPN and CDR2 SVGIG (reference sequence). With 0 bases removed from V and 4 bases from J, the gap between germline ends came to 12 bases. As DNA, the CDR3 is TGTGCCTGGAGTGTACGACAGCTGGGCACTGAAGCTTTCTTT. It encodes CAWSVRQLGTEAFF.

The V call is TRBV30, the J call TRBJ2-7; 8 positions match TRBD2. The CDR3 runs 14 residues. After removal of 2 bases from V and 4 bases from J, the junction contained 7 bases not matched to a gene. Per germline, CDR1 GTSNPN and CDR2 SVGIG (reference sequence). The CDR3 region is CAWSLRLALYEQYF. The CDR3 region has the DNA TGTGCCTGGAGTCTACGACTAGCGCTGTACGAGCAGTACTTC.

The V and J genes are TRBV10-2 and TRBJ2-2; D may be TRBD1 (5 bases). Germline values: CDR1 WSHSY, CDR2 SAAADI. V gave up 6 bases and J gave up 6 bases, with 11 bases separating them. There are 13 residues in the CDR3. The CDR3 DNA reads as TGCGCCAGCAGGGAAACAGGCTCCGGGGAGCTGTTTTTT. It is translated as CASRETGSGELFF.

V usage is TRBV15 and J usage is TRBJ1-5; D is perhaps TRBD1 (5 bases). The V end was cut by 0 bases, the J end by 3 bases, with 9 bases between. This CDR3 has 15 amino acids. Germline V gene sequence: CDR1 LNHNV, CDR2 YYDKDF (reference sequence). The CDR3 is CATSRDSGINQPQHF. The CDR3 DNA follows: TGTGCCACCAGCAGAGATTCAGGGATCAATCAGCCCCAGCATTTT.

The chain carries TRBV6-6 and TRBJ1-2; 7 bases agree with TRBD1. The CDR3 covers 13 residues. Unmatched junction bases numbered 7, after V lost 4 bases and J lost 8 bases. Germline values: CDR1 MNHNY, CDR2 SVGAGI (reference sequence). The CDR3 DNA follows: TGTGCCAGCAGTTCACAGGGGAATGAGGGCTACACCTTC. Translating gives CASSSQGNEGYTF.

This chain connects TRBV7-2 to TRBJ1-1, with TRBD1 matching 9 bases. This CDR3 region has 16 residues. The trim removed 4 bases at V and 7 bases at J, leaving 13 bases unmatched. CDR1 is SGHTA and CDR2 is FQGNSA in the germline V gene. The CDR3 coding sequence is TGTGCCAGCAGCTCCGCCGCAACAGGGGGCTGGGGTGAAGCTTTCTTT. Its translation is CASSSAATGGWGEAFF.